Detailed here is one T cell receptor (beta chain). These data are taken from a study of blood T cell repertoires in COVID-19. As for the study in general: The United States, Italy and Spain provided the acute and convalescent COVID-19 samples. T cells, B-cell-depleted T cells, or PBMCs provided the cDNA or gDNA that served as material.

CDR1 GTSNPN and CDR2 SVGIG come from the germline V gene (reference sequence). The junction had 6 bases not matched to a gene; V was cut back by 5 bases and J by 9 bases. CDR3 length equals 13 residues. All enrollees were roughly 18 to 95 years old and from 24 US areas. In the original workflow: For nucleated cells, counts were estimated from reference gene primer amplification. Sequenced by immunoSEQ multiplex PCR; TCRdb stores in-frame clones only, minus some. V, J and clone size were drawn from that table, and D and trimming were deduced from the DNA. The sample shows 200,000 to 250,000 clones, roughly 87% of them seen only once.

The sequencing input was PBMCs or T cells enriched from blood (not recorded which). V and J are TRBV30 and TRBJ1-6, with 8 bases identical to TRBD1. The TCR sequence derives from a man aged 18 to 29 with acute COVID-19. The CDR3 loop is CAWSDRGRSPLHF. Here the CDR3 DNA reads TGTGCCTGGTCCGACAGGGGACGTTCACCCCTCCACTTT.